These 21 T cell receptor beta chains were all obtained from the same sample, sequenced in a study of control samples from healthy donors and cancer patients. Clones were read by immunoSEQ multiplex PCR, and TCRdb kept only the in-frame ones, dropping some. Here the sample spans tens of thousands of clones, approximately 88% being singletons. Sample: PBMCs. All receptors derive from a man between 70 and 80 years old with lung cancer.

The chain uses TRBV3-1 (or the pseudogene TRBV3-2) and TRBJ2-7, with D perhaps given as TRBD1 or TRBD2 (7 bases each). Trimming left V 0 bases short and J 5 bases short, with 17 bases between. Germline CDR1 and CDR2: LGHDT and YNNKEL (reference sequence). The CDR3 extends over 16 amino acids. The CDR3 region is CASSQDGGRGPHEQYF. CDR3 sequence (DNA): TGTGCCAGCAGCCAAGATGGGGGGAGGGGGCCCCACGAGCAGTACTTC.

The CDR3 DNA sequence: TGTGCCAGCAGTCCTTGGGGAAAAGAGACCCAGTACTTC. It yields the protein CASSPWGKETQYF. The rearrangement uses TRBV12-3 or TRBV12-4 and TRBJ2-5, with no clear D. Trimming stripped 5 bases from V and 3 bases from J, with 10 bases between. The CDR3 covers 13 residues.

This chain links TRBV7-9 with TRBJ2-7, with unresolved D. The CDR3 spans 15 residues. Trimming took 2 bases from V and 1 from J, leaving 12 bases between them. Per the germline V gene, CDR1 is SEHNR and CDR2 is FQNEAQ (reference sequence). CDR3 nucleotides: TGTGCCAGCAGCTTAACCCGGACGGCGTCCTACGAGCAGTACTTC. Amino acids: CASSLTRTASYEQYF.

This clone was detected only a few times. The chain's CDR3 is CASSFRRGGGETQYF. The CDR3 DNA sequence: TGTGCCAGCAGCTTCAGGCGGGGGGGCGGAGAGACCCAGTACTTC. This chain connects TRBV7-2 to TRBJ2-5, with 9 bases aligning to TRBD2. The ends lost 3 bases at V and 4 bases at J; junction bases unmatched: 6. The CDR3 has 15 amino acids. Germline V gene sequence: CDR1 SGHTA, CDR2 FQGNSA.

CDR3 DNA: TGTGCCAGCAGTTCAGGCAGTAACTATGGCTACACCTTC. It is translated as CASSSGSNYGYTF. The chain recombines TRBV12-3 or TRBV12-4 with TRBJ1-2; the D is unclear. V was trimmed by 4 bases and J by 1 base, leaving 7 bases between them. CDR3 length: 13 amino acids.

The rearrangement links TRBV6-5 to TRBJ1-6, with no clear D. Per germline, CDR1 MNHEY and CDR2 SVGAGI. V gave up 7 bases and J gave up 10 bases, with 17 bases separating them. The CDR3 is made up of 14 amino acids. The CDR3 here is CASKPGSMGSPLHF. DNA of the CDR3: TGTGCCAGCAAACCTGGGTCGATGGGGTCACCCCTCCACTTT.

V and J are TRBV9 and TRBJ2-2; D is possibly TRBD1 (6 bases). Per the germline V gene, CDR1 is SGDLS and CDR2 is YYNGEE. This CDR3 contains 16 residues. V lost 3 bases, J lost 9 bases, and 21 bases lay in between. The CDR3 sequence is CASSAPGAGVGRELFF. For the CDR3, the DNA is TGTGCCAGCAGCGCCCCAGGGGCAGGGGTTGGGAGGGAGCTGTTTTTT.

This chain uses TRBV9 with TRBJ2-3, with TRBD2 identical over 8 bases. This CDR3 contains 18 residues. Unmatched junction bases numbered 13, after V lost 4 bases and J lost 0 bases. The germline V gene has CDR1 SGDLS and CDR2 YYNGEE. This chain's CDR3 is CASSPRSGTRKSTDTQYF. CDR3 nucleotide sequence: TGTGCCAGCAGCCCTCGGTCCGGGACTAGAAAGAGCACAGATACGCAGTATTTT.

This clone appeared a single time. V gene TRBV18 combines with J gene TRBJ2-5; D perhaps matches TRBD1 (6 bases). Trimming left V 6 bases short and J 5 bases short, with 19 bases between. The CDR3 is made up of 15 amino acids. CDR1 KGHSH and CDR2 LQKENI come from the germline V gene. In DNA, the CDR3 is TGTGCCAGCTCGGACCGATCTAGGGGGACCGAGACCCAGTACTTC. Its protein is CASSDRSRGTETQYF.

This rearrangement joins TRBV5-1 to TRBJ2-7; 7 bases agree with TRBD1. This CDR3 spans 14 amino acids. Germline V gene sequence: CDR1 SGHRS, CDR2 YFSETQ. J lost 4 bases, V lost 2 bases, and 6 bases had no gene match. For the CDR3, the DNA is TGCGCCAGCAGCTTTCGGACAGGAGAATACGAGCAGTACTTC. Its protein product is CASSFRTGEYEQYF.

The chain recombines TRBV18 with TRBJ1-5; a possible D gene is TRBD1 (5 bases). Germline CDR1 KGHSH, CDR2 LQKENI. Trimming took off 3 bases at V and 1 base at J, with 10 bases between the two ends. The CDR3 has 15 residues. CDR3 loop: CASSPAGTSNQPQHF. Here the CDR3 DNA reads TGTGCCAGCTCACCGGCGGGGACCAGCAATCAGCCCCAGCATTTT.

The chain uses TRBV12-3 or TRBV12-4 and TRBJ1-6; 9 nucleotides align to TRBD1. V shed 5 bases and J 12 bases; nucleotides not matched to a gene: 5. The CDR3 has 13 amino acids. This CDR3 is CASSLRTGVPLHF. In DNA form, the CDR3 reads TGTGCCAGCAGTCTAAGGACAGGGGTACCCCTCCACTTT.

Comment on this clone: Because the CDR3 is missing its conserved closing phenylalanine or tryptophan, this is likely a read error. Because the CDR3's place on the DNA is in doubt, the DNA is left out and the CDR3 is given as listed by TCRdb. The chain's CDR3 is CASSEALPGAGIP. V is TRBV6-1 and J is TRBJ1-2. The CDR3 is 13 amino acids in total, end residues counted. CDR1 and CDR2 (germline): MNHNS, SASEGT.

The rearrangement uses TRBV18 and TRBJ1-1, with D possibly TRBD1 on 5 matching bases. The CDR3 is 15 amino acids. V lost 0 bases and J lost 6, with 14 bases in between. CDR1 is KGHSH, CDR2 LQKENI, per germline. The CDR3 DNA sequence: TGTGCCAGCTCACCACCTCTCGGGGCCCACGCTGAAGCTTTCTTT. It yields the protein CASSPPLGAHAEAFF.

The CDR3 protein is CASSLGVPNEQFF. In nucleotides, the CDR3 is TGTGCCAGCAGCTTAGGGGTTCCCAATGAGCAGTTCTTC. The V gene is TRBV11-3, the J gene TRBJ2-1; D unresolved. Germline CDR1 reads SGHNT; CDR2 reads YENEEA. Trimming cost V 1 base and J 6 bases, with 7 bases left between them. CDR3 length equals 13 residues.

This chain joins TRBV7-9 and TRBJ1-5, with a weak D call TRBD1 (5 bases). This CDR3 has 14 residues. V was clipped by 5 bases and J by 5 bases, with 13 bases between them. The germline V gene has CDR1 SEHNR and CDR2 FQNEAQ (reference sequence). The CDR3 loop is CASSRARGDQPQHF. The CDR3 nucleotides are TGTGCCAGCAGCCGAGCTCGGGGGGATCAGCCCCAGCATTTT.

The genes are TRBV28 and TRBJ1-5, with D tentatively TRBD1 (5 bases). The CDR3 is 14 residues long. Germline V gene lookup returns CDR1 MDHEN and CDR2 SYDVKM. Between the trimmed V and J ends, which lost 3 bases and 5 bases, there was a span of 11 bases. The CDR3 region has the DNA TGTGCCAGCAGTTTGGGGCGCGCTTATCAGCCCCAGCATTTT. Its protein is CASSLGRAYQPQHF.

This chain joins TRBV27 and TRBJ1-5; 11 bases line up with TRBD1. The CDR3 sequence is 17 residues long. CDR1 is MNHEY and CDR2 is SMNVEV in the germline V gene (reference sequence). V shed 5 bases and J 4 bases; nucleotides not matched to a gene: 10. The CDR3 protein is CASSDITGTGGNQPQHF. CDR3 nucleotides: TGTGCCAGCAGTGATATTACCGGGACAGGGGGTAATCAGCCCCAGCATTTT.

Turning to this clone: An end of the junction differs from the germline gene, which may be a read error. This chain connects TRBV6-2 or TRBV6-3 to TRBJ2-2, with TRBD2 matching over 10 bases. The CDR3 has 19 amino acids. Germline lookup yields CDR1 MNHEY and CDR2 SVGEGT. In DNA, the CDR3 is TGTGCCAGCAGTGCGCGTTGGCCAGCGGGGGGGTTGAACACCGGGGAGTTGTTTTTT. Its translation: CASSARWPAGGLNTGELFF.

J is TRBJ1-5 and V is TRBV2; TRBD1 might be the D (5 bases). V was clipped by 6 bases and J by 6 bases, with 6 bases between them. The germline V gene encodes CDR1 SNHLY and CDR2 FYNNEI. The CDR3 runs 11 residues. CDR3 residues: CASSGGQPQHF. Written as DNA, the CDR3 is TGTGCCAGCAGCGGGGGTCAGCCCCAGCATTTT.

V gene TRBV7-9 combines with J gene TRBJ2-1; either TRBD1 or TRBD2 may supply D (5 bases each). The germline CDR1 and CDR2 sequences are SEHNR and FQNEAQ (reference sequence). Between the trimmed V and J ends, which lost 6 bases and 4 bases, there was a span of 19 bases. This CDR3 has 16 residues. CDR3 in amino acids: CASRHGGKGMYNEQFF. The CDR3 DNA sequence: TGTGCCAGCAGACATGGGGGTAAGGGCATGTACAATGAGCAGTTCTTC.